The sequence of this T cell receptor (beta chain) was determined in a study of T cells after yellow fever vaccination (dated by TCRdb to between 2018 and 2021). Describing the broader study: The SMART-Seq v4 Ultra Low Input RNA kit was used to prepare libraries from fractions with low cell numbers. To follow T-cell clones before and after primary and booster YFV17D yellow fever vaccination, bulk TCR alpha and beta repertoires were sequenced over time. Two healthy male donors, one aged 18 to 29 and one aged 30 to 39 years, were included in the cohort. Blood was collected at multiple timepoints before and after primary and secondary immunization, and bulk PBMC replicates and cell subsets were isolated.

This clonotype has only a few counts. This receptor's antigen is unknown. No much larger clonotype is one base removed from it; base qualities were not supplied. This specimen's treatment or condition label, interpreted: live attenuated yellow fever vaccine strain. Two biological replicates of bulk PBMCs were collected at each blood-draw timepoint. A standard Ficoll-Paque protocol was used to isolate PBMCs from peripheral blood. TriZol was used to extract RNA from bulk PBMCs, from CD4 and CD8 fractions, and from dextramer-positive and dextramer-negative fractions. TCR cDNA was synthesized by 5'RACE template switching, which introduced a universal primer site and unique molecular identifiers. Priming of cDNA synthesis was performed from both the TCR alpha and TCR beta constant segments. Libraries were amplified in two PCR steps, with sample barcodes and sequencing adapters added in the second step. Sequencing of the libraries was done on either Illumina HiSeq 2500 (2x100 bp) or NovaSeq (2x150 bp). Concerning the study's data processing: Demultiplexing of reads and collapsing into UMI consensus sequences were performed with MIGEC, and V(D)J alignment was carried out with MiXCR. Vaccine-responding clonotypes were defined with edgeR using replicate PBMC samples, requiring FDR below 0.01 and a log2 fold change above 5 up to day 15. Bulk clonotypes were assigned CD4 or CD8 identity according to which sequenced CD4 or CD8 repertoire held them at higher abundance. TCRdb passed the public sequencing reads through fastp at Q25 and MiXCR, retaining productive beta sequences. CDR3 protein sequences are deduplicated, and each keeps its most common genes and DNA. The V and J calls, along with clone size, are taken from TCRdb and not from the paper's own processing. Recorded for this sample are hundreds of thousands of distinct CDR3 sequences; 9% to 15% of them occurred a single time. The ten largest clones represent about 15% of the sample.

CDR1 and CDR2, looked up from the germline V gene, are SQVTM and ANQGSEA. The CDR3, cysteine through phenylalanine, is 14 amino acids long. Here the CDR3 DNA is all that survives: 42 bases in frame from base 1. Trimming accounts for 7 bases at V and 7 bases at J, while the number of junction bases matched to no gene is 16. Study-wide conclusions, independent of this receptor: Most clones expanded after primary vaccination (almost 98% of CD4 and roughly 90% of CD8) were re-detected after the booster, suggesting that broad memory maintenance occurred. A small share of clonotypes was detected in both CD4 and CD8 compartments, with the overlap likely arising from convergent recombination. Only a couple of donors were included in the study, so the extent to which the findings can be generalized is limited. Compared with the primary T-cell response, the secondary T-cell response was weaker but faster, peaking on day 5 rather than day 15. Computational filtering was needed because FACS-sorted repertoires could contain abundant contaminating clonotypes from the bulk population.

This clonotype was obtained from a man aged 25-40 years who received the YFV17D yellow fever vaccine. This sample comprised PBMCs, obtained on the day of the yellow fever booster vaccination. The chain joins TRBV29-1 to TRBJ2-7; 7 central bases correspond to TRBD2. The DNA sequence follows: TGCAGCGGCACTCTGGGACTGCCGGGGGGAGAGCAGTACTTC. The translation is CSGTLGLPGGEQYF.